This T cell receptor (beta chain) appears in the sequencing data of a study of cytomegalovirus exposure and HLA in healthy donors. Broader study findings: Accurate prediction of HLA-A and HLA-B alleles (for most subjects) was reportedly achieved from TCR beta sequences. A previous analysis found most TCR beta V segments productive roughly 87% or roughly 30% of the time. The sole available immune exposure information was CMV serostatus. Three CMV-associated chains were confirmed in vitro to be specific for CMV antigens.

The germline V gene has CDR1 LNHDA and CDR2 SQIVND (reference sequence). CDR3 size: 15 residues. Between the trimmed V and J ends, which lost 3 bases and 3 bases, there was a span of 13 bases. Of note for this clone: The antigen is undetermined.

A multiplex PCR was run with 60 Vbeta primers and 13 Jbeta primers. Data came from immunoSEQ multiplex PCR; TCRdb stores just in-frame clones and leaves some out. The data hold 45,000 to 65,000 clones, with roughly 80% observed a single time. The sequence was obtained from a woman between 40 and 50 years old in good health and CMV-seropositive. V is TRBV19 and J is TRBJ2-3; TRBD2 might be the D (6 bases). Specimen: PBMCs. As DNA, the CDR3 is TGTGCCAGTAGTATGCCCCAGGCGGGGACAGATACGCAGTATTTT. This translates into CASSMPQAGTDTQYF.